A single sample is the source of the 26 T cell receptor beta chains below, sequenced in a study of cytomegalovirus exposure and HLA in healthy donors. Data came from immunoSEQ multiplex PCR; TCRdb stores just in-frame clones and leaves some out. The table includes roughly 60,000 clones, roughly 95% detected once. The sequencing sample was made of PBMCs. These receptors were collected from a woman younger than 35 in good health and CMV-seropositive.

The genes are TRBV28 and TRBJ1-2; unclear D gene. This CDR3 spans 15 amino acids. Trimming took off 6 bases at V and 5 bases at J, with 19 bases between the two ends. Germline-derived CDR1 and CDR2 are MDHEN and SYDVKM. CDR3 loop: CASSTPDGARYGYTF. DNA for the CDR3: TGTGCCAGCAGCACTCCCGACGGAGCGAGATATGGCTACACCTTC.

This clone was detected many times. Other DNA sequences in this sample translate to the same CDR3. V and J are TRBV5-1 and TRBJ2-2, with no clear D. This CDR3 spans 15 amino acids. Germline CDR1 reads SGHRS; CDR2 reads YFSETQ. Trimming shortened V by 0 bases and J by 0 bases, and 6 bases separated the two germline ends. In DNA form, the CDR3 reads TGCGCCAGCAGCTTGGATTCGGCGAACACCGGGGAGCTGTTTTTT. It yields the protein CASSLDSANTGELFF.

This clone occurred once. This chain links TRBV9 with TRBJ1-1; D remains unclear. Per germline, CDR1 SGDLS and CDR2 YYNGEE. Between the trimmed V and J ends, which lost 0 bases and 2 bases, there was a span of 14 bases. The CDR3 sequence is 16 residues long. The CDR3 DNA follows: TGTGCCAGCAGCGTAGATCCTGGGCCGACAAACACTGAAGCTTTCTTT. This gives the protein CASSVDPGPTNTEAFF.

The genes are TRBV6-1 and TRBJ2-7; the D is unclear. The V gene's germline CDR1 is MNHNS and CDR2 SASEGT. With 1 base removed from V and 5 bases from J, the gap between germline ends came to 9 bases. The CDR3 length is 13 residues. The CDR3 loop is CASSEVGGDEQYF. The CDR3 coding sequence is TGTGCCAGCAGTGAAGTCGGCGGCGACGAGCAGTACTTC.

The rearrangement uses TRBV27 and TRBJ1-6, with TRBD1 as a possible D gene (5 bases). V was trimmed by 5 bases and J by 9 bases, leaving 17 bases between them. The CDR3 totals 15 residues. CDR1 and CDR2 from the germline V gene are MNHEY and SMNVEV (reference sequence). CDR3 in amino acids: CASSLSKGISSPLHF. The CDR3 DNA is TGTGCCAGCAGTCTCTCCAAGGGGATATCTTCACCCCTCCACTTT.

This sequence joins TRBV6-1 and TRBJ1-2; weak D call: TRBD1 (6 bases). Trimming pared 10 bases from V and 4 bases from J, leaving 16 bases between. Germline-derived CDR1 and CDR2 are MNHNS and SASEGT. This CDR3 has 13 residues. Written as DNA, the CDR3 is TGTGCCACCACCCCCGACAGGTTCTATGGCTACACCTTC. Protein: CATTPDRFYGYTF.

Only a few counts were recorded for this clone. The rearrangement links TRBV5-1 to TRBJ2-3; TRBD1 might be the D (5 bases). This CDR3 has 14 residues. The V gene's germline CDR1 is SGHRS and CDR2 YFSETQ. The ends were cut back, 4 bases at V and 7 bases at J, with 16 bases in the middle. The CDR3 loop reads CASSPDNTRNTQYF. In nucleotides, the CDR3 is TGCGCCAGCAGCCCGGACAACACCAGGAATACGCAGTATTTT.

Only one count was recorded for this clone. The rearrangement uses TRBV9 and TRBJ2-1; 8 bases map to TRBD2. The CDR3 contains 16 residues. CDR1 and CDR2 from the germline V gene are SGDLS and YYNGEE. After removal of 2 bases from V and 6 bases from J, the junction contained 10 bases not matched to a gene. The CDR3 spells CASSVYSGAGVNEQFF. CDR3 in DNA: TGTGCCAGCAGCGTTTATAGCGGGGCGGGAGTCAATGAGCAGTTCTTC.

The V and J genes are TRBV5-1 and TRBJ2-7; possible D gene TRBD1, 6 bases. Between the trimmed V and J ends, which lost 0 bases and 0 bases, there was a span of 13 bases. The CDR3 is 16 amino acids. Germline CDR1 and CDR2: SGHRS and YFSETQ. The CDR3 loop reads CASSLVLQGNSYEQYF. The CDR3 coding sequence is TGCGCCAGCAGCTTGGTGTTACAGGGTAACTCCTACGAGCAGTACTTC.

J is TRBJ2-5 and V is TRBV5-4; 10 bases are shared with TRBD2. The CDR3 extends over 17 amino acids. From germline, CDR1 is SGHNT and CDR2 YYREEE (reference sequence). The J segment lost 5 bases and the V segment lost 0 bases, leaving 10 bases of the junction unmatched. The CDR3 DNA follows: TGTGCCAGCAGCTTGGGGCGGGCTAGCGGGAGAAGTGAGACCCAGTACTTC. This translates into CASSLGRASGRSETQYF.

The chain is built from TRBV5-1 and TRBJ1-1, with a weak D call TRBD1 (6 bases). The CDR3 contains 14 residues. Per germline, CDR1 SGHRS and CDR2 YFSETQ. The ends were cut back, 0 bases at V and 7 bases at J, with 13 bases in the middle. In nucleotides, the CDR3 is TGCGCCAGCAGCTTGGCCGGGGGGCTGGATGAAGCTTTCTTT. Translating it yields CASSLAGGLDEAFF.

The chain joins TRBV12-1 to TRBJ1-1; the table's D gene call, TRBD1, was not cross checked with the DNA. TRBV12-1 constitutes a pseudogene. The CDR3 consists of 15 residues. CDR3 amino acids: CASSFAGTGRTEAFF. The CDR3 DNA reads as TGTGCCAGCAGCTTTGCCGGGACAGGACGTACTGAAGCTTTCTTT.

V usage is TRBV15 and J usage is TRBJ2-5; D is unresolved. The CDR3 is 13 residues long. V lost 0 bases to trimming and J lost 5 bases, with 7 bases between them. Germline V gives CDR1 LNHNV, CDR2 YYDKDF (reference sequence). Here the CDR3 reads CATSRDLAETQYF. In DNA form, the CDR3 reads TGTGCCACCAGCAGAGATCTCGCGGAGACCCAGTACTTC.

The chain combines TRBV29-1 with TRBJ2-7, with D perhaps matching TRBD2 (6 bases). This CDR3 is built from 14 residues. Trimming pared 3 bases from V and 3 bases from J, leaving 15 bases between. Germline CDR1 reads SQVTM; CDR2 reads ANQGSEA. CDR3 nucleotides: TGCAGCGTTGATGGTTTGGAGGGCAGCTACGAGCAGTACTTC. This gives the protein CSVDGLEGSYEQYF.

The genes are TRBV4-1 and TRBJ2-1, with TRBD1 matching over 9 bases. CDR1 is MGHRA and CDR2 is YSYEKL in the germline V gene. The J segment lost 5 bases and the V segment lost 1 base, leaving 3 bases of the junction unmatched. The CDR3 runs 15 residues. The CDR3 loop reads CASSQGTGAHNEQFF. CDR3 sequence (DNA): TGCGCCAGCAGCCAAGGGACAGGGGCCCACAATGAGCAGTTCTTC.

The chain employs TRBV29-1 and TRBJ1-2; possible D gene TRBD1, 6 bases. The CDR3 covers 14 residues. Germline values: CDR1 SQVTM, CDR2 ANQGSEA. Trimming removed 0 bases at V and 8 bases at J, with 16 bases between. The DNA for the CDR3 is TGCAGCGTTGAAGAGAGTTACAGGGTGAGCGGCTACACCTTC. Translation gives CSVEESYRVSGYTF.

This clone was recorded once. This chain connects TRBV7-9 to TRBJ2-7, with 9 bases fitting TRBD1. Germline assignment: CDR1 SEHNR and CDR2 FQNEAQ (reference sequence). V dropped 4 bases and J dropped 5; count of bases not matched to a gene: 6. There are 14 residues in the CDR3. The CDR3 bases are TGTGCCAGCAGCTCAGCGGACAGGGGACACGAGCAGTACTTC. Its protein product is CASSSADRGHEQYF.

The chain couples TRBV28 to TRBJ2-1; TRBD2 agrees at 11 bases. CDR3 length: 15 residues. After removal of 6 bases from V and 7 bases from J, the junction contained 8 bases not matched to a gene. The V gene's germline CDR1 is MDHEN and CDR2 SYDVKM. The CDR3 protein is CASSTGLAVINEQFF. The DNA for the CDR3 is TGTGCCAGCAGCACGGGACTAGCGGTTATTAATGAGCAGTTCTTC.

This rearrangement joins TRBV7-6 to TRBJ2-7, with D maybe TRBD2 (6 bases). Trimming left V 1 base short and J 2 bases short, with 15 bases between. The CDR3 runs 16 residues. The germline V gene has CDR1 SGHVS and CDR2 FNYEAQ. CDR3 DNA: TGTGCCAGCAGCTTAGGAGACGGGCGGGGAGCCTACGAGCAGTACTTC. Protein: CASSLGDGRGAYEQYF.

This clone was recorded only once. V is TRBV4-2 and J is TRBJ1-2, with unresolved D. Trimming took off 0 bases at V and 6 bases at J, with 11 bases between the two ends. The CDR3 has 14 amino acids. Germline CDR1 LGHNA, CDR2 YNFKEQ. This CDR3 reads CASSQEGQANGYTF. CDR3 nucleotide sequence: TGTGCCAGCAGCCAAGAGGGCCAGGCGAATGGCTACACCTTC.

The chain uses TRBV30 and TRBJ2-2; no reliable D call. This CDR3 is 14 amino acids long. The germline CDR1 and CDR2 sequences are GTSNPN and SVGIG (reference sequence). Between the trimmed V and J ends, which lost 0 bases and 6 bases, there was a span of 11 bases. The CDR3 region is CAWSVSLFAGELFF. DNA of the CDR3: TGTGCCTGGAGTGTATCTCTATTTGCCGGGGAGCTGTTTTTT.

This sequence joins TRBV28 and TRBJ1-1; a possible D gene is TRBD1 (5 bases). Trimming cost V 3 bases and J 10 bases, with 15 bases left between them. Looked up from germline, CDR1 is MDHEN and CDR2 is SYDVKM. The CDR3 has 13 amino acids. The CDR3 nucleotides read TGTGCCAGCAGTTTTTTCGGCGGGGCGGCAGCTTTCTTT. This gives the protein CASSFFGGAAAFF.

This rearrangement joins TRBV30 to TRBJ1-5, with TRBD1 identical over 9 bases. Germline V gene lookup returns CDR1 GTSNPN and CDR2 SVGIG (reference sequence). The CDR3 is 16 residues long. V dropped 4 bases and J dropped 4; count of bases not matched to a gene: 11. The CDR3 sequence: CAWIRGTGFTNQPQHF. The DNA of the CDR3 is TGTGCCTGGATTAGGGGGACAGGGTTTACGAATCAGCCCCAGCATTTT.

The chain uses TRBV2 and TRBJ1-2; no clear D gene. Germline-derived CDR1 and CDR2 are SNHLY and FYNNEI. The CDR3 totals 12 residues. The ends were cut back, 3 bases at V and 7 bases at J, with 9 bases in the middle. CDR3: CASSDEGLGYTF. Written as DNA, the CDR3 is TGTGCCAGCAGTGACGAAGGACTTGGCTACACCTTC.

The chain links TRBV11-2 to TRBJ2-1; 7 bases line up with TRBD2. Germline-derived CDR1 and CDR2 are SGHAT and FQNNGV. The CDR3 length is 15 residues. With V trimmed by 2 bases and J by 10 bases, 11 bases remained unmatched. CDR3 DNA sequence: TGTGCCAGCAGCTTACTATCCCCTCGGGGGGTAGAGCAGTTCTTC. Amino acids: CASSLLSPRGVEQFF. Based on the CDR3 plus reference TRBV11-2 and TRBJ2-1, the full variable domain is EAGVAQSPRYKIIEKRQSVAFWCNPISGHATLYWYQQILGQGPKLLIQFQNNGVVDDSQLPKDRFSAERLKGVDSTLKIQPAKLEDSAVYLCASSLLSPRGVEQFFGPGTRLTVL.

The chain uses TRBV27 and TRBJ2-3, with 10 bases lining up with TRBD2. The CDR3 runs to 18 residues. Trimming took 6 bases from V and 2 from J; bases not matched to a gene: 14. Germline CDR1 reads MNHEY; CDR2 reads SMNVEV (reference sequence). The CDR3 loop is CASSPGASGSGYTDTQYF. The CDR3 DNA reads TGTGCCAGCAGCCCCGGAGCTAGCGGGAGTGGTTACACAGATACGCAGTATTTT.